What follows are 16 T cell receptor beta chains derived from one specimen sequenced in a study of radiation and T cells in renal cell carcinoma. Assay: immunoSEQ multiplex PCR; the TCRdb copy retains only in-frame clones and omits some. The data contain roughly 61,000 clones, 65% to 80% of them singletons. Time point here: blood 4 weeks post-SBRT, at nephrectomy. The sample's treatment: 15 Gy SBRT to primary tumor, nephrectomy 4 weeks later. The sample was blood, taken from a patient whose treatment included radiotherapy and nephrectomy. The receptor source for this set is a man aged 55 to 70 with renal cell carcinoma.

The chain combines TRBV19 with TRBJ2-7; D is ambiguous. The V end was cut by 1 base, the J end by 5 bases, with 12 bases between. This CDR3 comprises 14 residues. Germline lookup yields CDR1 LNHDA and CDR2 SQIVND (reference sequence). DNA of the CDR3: TGTGCCAGTAGTATAGGGCAGAGGATCAACGAGCAGTACTTC. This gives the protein CASSIGQRINEQYF.

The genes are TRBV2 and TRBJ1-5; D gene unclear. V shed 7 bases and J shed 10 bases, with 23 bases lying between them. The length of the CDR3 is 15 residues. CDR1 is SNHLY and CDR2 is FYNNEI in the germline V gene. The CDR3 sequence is CASTWRHRAESPQHF. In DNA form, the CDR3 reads TGTGCCAGCACCTGGAGGCACCGGGCCGAATCTCCCCAGCATTTT.

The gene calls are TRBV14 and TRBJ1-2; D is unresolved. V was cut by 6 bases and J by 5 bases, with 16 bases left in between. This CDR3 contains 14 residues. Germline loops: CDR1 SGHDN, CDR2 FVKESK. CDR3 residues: CASSRTVGGYGYTF. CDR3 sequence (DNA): TGTGCCAGCAGTCGCACGGTTGGAGGTTATGGCTACACCTTC.

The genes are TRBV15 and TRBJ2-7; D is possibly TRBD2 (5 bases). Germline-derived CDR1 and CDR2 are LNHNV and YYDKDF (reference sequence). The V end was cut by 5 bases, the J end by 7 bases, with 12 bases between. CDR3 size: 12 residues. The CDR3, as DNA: TGTGCCACCAGCGGGAGAGGATGGGAGCAGTACTTC. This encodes CATSGRGWEQYF.

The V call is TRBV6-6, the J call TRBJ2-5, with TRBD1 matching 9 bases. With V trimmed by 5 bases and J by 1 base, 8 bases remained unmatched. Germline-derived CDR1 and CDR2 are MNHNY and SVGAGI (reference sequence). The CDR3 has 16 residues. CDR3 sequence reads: CASSTRDRALQETQYF. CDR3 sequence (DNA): TGTGCCAGCAGTACCCGGGACAGGGCCCTCCAAGAGACCCAGTACTTC.

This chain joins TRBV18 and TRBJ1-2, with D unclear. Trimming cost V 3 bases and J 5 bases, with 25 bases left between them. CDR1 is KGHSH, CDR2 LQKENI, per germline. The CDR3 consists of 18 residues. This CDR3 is CASSPPGNGPPQGYGYTF. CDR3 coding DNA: TGTGCCAGCTCACCGCCGGGAAATGGTCCCCCCCAAGGGTATGGCTACACCTTC.

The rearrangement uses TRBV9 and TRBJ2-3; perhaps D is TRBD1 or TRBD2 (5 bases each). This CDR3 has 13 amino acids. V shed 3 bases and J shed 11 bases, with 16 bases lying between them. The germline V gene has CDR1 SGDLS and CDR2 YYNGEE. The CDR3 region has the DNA TGTGCCAGCAGCGCGGAGCGAGAGAGGGGGCAGTATTTT. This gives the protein CASSAERERGQYF.

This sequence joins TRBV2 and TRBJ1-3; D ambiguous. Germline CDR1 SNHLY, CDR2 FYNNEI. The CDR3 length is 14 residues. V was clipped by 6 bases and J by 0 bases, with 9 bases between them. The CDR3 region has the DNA TGTGCCAGCAGGGGCGGCATCTCTGGAAACACCATATATTTT. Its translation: CASRGGISGNTIYF. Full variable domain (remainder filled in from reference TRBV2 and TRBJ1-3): EPEVTQTPSHQVTQMGQEVILRCVPISNHLYFYWYRQILGQKVEFLVSFYNNEISEKSEIFDDQFSVERPDGSNFTLKIRSTKLEDSAMYFCASRGGISGNTIYFGEGSWLTVV.

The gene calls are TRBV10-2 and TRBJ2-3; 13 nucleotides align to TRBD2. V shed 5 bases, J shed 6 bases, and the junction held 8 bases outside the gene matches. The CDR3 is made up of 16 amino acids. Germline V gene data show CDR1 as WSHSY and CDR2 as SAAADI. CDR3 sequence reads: CASSNGRTSGSDTQYF. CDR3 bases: TGCGCCAGCAGTAACGGGAGGACTAGCGGGAGTGATACGCAGTATTTT.

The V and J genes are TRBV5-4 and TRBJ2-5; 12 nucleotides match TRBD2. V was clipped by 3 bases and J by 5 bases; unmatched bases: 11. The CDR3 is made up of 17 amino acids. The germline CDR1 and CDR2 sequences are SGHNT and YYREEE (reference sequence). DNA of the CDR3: TGTGCCAGCAGCTCGCGACTAGCGGGAGCTCAAGGGGAGACCCAGTACTTC. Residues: CASSSRLAGAQGETQYF.

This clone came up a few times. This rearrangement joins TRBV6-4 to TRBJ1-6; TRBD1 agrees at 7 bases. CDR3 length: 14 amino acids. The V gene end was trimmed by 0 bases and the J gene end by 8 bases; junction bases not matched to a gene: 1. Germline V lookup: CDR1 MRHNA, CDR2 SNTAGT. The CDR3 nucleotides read TGTGCCAGCAGTGACTCGGGGACAGATTCACCCCTCCACTTT. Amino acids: CASSDSGTDSPLHF.

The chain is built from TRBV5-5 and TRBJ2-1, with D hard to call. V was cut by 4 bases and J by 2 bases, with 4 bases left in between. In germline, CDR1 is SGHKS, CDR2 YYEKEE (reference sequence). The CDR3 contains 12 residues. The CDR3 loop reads CASSPTYNEQFF. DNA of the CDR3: TGTGCCAGCAGCCCTACCTACAATGAGCAGTTCTTC.

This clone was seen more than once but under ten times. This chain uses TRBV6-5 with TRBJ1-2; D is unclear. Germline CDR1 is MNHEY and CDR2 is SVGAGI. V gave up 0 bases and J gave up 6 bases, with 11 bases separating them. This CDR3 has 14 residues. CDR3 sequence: CASSYSAGIDGYTF. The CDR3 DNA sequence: TGTGCCAGCAGTTACTCGGCCGGGATTGATGGCTACACCTTC.

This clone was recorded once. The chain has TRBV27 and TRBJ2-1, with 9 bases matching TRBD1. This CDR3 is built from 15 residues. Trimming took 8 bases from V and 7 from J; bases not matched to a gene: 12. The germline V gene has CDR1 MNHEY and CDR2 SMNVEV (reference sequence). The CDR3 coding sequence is TGTGCCAGCCTTTCCCCGGGACAGGGAACGAATGAGCAGTTCTTC. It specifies CASLSPGQGTNEQFF.

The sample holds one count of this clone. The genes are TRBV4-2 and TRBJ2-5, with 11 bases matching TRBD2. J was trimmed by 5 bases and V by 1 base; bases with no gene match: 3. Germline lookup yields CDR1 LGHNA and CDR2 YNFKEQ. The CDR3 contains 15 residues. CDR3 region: CASSQGIAGGETQYF. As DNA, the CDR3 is TGTGCCAGCAGCCAAGGAATAGCGGGAGGGGAGACCCAGTACTTC.

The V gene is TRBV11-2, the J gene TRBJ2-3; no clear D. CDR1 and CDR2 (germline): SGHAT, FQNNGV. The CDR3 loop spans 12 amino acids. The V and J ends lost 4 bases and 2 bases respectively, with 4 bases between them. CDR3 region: CASSSHTDTQYF. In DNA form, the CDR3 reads TGTGCCAGCAGCTCCCACACAGATACGCAGTATTTT.